This TCR beta chain emerged from a study of Ad26.COV2.S vaccination and SARS-CoV-2 variants. The CDR3 extends over 13 amino acids. Germline loops: CDR1 SEHNR, CDR2 FQNEAQ (reference sequence). Trimming left V 4 bases short and J 8 bases short, with 13 bases between. Sample treatment: 15 to 20 received Ad26.COV2.S at low or high dose, single or two shots; roughly five received placebo; per-sample allocation not given. At day 63 after the first vaccine or placebo injection, samples were drawn. Measured with immunoSEQ multiplex PCR; TCRdb has only the in-frame clones, and not every one. The sample has about 240,000 clones, approximately 90% seen once.

The chain joins TRBV7-9 to TRBJ2-3; the D is unclear. The sequenced sample was peripheral blood, obtained in a trial of Ad26.COV2.S vaccine versus placebo. The origin of this receptor is a person aged 18-65 years who received the Ad26.COV2.S COVID-19 vaccine or a placebo. The CDR3 DNA sequence: TGTGCCAGCAGCTCACATCTAGTAGCTACGCAGTATTTT. This sequence encodes CASSSHLVATQYF.